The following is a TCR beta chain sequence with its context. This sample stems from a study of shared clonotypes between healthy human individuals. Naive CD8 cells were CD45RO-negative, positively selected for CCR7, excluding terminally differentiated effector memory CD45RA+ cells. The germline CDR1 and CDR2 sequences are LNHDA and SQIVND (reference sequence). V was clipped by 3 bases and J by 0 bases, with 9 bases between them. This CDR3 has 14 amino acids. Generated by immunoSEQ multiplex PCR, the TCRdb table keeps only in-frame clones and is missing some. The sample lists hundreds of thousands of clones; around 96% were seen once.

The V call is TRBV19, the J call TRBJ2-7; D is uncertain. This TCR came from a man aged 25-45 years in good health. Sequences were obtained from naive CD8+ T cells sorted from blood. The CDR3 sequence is CASSILASSYEQYF. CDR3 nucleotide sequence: TGTGCCAGTAGTATTTTGGCTAGCTCCTACGAGCAGTACTTC.